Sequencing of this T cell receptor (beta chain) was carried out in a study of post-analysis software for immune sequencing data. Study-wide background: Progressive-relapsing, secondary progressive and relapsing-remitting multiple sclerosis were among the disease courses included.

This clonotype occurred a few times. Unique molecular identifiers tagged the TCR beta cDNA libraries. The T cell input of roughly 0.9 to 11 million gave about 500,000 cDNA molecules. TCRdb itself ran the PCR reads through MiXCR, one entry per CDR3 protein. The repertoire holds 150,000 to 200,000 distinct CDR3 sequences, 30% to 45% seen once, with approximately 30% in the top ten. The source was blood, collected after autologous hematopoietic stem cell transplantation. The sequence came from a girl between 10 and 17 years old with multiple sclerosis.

The CDR3 protein is CASSSGRGEQYF. The CDR3 nucleotides read TGTGCCAGCAGTTCGGGCCGGGGGGAGCAGTACTTC. The gene calls are TRBV11-1 and TRBJ2-4; 7 bases are shared with TRBD2. From germline, CDR1 is SGHAT and CDR2 FQDESV (reference sequence). CDR3 length equals 12 residues. Trimming took 6 bases from V and 13 from J; bases not matched to a gene: 9.